The 16 T cell receptor beta chains listed next were all sequenced from one sample in a study of T cells expressing NK-cell markers. For each CDR3 protein, TCRdb gives one entry from its re-call of the 5' RACE reads, without DNA. The sample table includes approximately 110,000 distinct CDR3 sequences. The sequencing input was blood T cells: a sorted CD56 or NKG2C T cell subset, CD4+ or CD8+ T cells, or bulk PBMC T cells (not recorded which). These receptor sequences come from a woman aged 18 to 75 in good health.

V is TRBV15 and J is TRBJ1-1; the TCRdb D gene call, TRBD1, has no DNA to confirm it. Germline CDR1 LNHNV, CDR2 YYDKDF (reference sequence). This CDR3 region has 16 residues. CDR3 protein: CATSRDTGGRNTEAFF. Together with reference TRBV15 and TRBJ1-1, the CDR3 gives the full variable domain: DAMVIQNPRYQVTQFGKPVTLSCSQTLNHNVMYWYQQKSSQAPKLLFHYYDKDFNNEADTPDNFQSRRPNTSFCFLDIRSPGLGDTAMYLCATSRDTGGRNTEAFFGQGTRLTVV.

This chain joins TRBV4-3 and TRBJ2-5; TCRdb returns TRBD2, unconfirmable since there is no DNA. Germline loops: CDR1 LGHNA, CDR2 YSLEER. This CDR3 spans 18 amino acids. The CDR3 sequence is CASSPGSERGGLGETQYF.

This sequence joins TRBV7-3 and TRBJ2-3; there is no DNA to check the TCRdb D call of TRBD2. This CDR3 has 15 residues. Germline loops: CDR1 SGHTA, CDR2 FQGTGA. CDR3 in amino acids: CASSPIGGPSDTQYF.

This chain links TRBV12-3 or TRBV12-4 with TRBJ1-5; TCRdb indicates TRBD1, and absent DNA this call remains unverified. The CDR3 is 17 amino acids. This CDR3 is CASSLAPGGFGNQPQHF.

The chain carries TRBV11-2 and TRBJ1-1. This CDR3 spans 15 amino acids. Looked up from germline, CDR1 is SGHAT and CDR2 is FQNNGV. This CDR3 is CASSLVGPVDTEAFF.

The genes are TRBV4-2 and TRBJ2-1; TCRdb selects TRBD2, and the lack of DNA leaves this call unchecked. Germline V CDR1 and CDR2: LGHNA, YNFKEQ. The CDR3 loop spans 14 amino acids. The CDR3 reads CASSPGTSVVEQFF.

The V call is TRBV2, the J call TRBJ2-7; TCRdb indicates TRBD1, and absent DNA this call remains unverified. This CDR3 comprises 16 residues. Germline loops: CDR1 SNHLY, CDR2 FYNNEI. CDR3 residues: CASTPGYRDGTYEQYF.

The V gene is TRBV15, the J gene TRBJ1-5. The germline V gene has CDR1 LNHNV and CDR2 YYDKDF (reference sequence). The CDR3 has 14 residues. The CDR3 protein is CATSRDSLNQPQHF. The full variable domain, in which reference TRBV15 and TRBJ1-5 provide the parts outside the CDR3, is DAMVIQNPRYQVTQFGKPVTLSCSQTLNHNVMYWYQQKSSQAPKLLFHYYDKDFNNEADTPDNFQSRRPNTSFCFLDIRSPGLGDTAMYLCATSRDSLNQPQHFGDGTRLSIL.

The chain recombines TRBV5-1 with TRBJ2-5; TCRdb selects TRBD1, and the lack of DNA leaves this call unchecked. Per germline, CDR1 SGHRS and CDR2 YFSETQ. The CDR3 consists of 14 residues. The CDR3 region is CASSLGQGLETQYF.

This chain connects TRBV6-5 to TRBJ2-2; TCRdb's assignment of TRBD2 cannot be checked, as there is no DNA. The CDR3 has 15 amino acids. Per the germline V gene, CDR1 is MNHEY and CDR2 is SVGAGI. CDR3 sequence: CASSYHAGADGELFF.

The rearrangement joins TRBV4-3 to TRBJ2-2; no DNA is available, so the TRBD1 call from TCRdb remains unchecked. Germline V gene sequence: CDR1 LGHNA, CDR2 YSLEER. The CDR3 is 15 residues long. The CDR3 protein is CASSLRDTNTGELFF.

The chain joins TRBV2 to TRBJ2-7; absent DNA, TCRdb's TRBD1 call cannot be checked. Per the germline V gene, CDR1 is SNHLY and CDR2 is FYNNEI. The CDR3 runs to 13 residues. The CDR3 loop reads CASSETGPYEQYF.

This CDR3 reads CSGADLRGGGNNEQFF. The chain recombines TRBV20-1 with TRBJ2-1; TCRdb names TRBD1, which stays unverified in the absence of DNA. Looked up from germline, CDR1 is DFQATT and CDR2 is SNEGSKA (reference sequence). CDR3 size: 16 residues.

V gene TRBV27 combines with J gene TRBJ1-4; TCRdb's assignment of TRBD1 cannot be checked, as there is no DNA. The CDR3 extends over 17 amino acids. Germline CDR1 MNHEY, CDR2 SMNVEV (reference sequence). The CDR3 here is CASSLLRGAADNEKLFF.

This rearrangement joins TRBV11-2 to TRBJ1-4; TCRdb gives TRBD1 as the D gene, but with no DNA this cannot be confirmed. This CDR3 is 16 amino acids long. Per germline, CDR1 SGHAT and CDR2 FQNNGV. This chain's CDR3 is CASSLVGTGGSEKLFF.

The chain couples TRBV5-6 to TRBJ1-1; TCRdb names TRBD1, which stays unverified in the absence of DNA. Germline CDR1 and CDR2: SGHDT and YYEEEE. The CDR3 totals 11 residues. CDR3 protein: CASSLGGDAFF.